These T cell receptor beta chains were read from a single sample in a study of blood T cell repertoires in COVID-19. The method was immunoSEQ multiplex PCR; TCRdb's version includes in-frame clones alone and lacks a portion of them. The sample contains around 430,000 clones, 88% of which appear only once. The sequenced sample consisted of peripheral blood. These receptors all come from a woman aged 45-65 years with COVID-19, enrolled during active disease. CDR3s include the opening cysteine and the closing phenylalanine or tryptophan. The D gene is left open where the match is weak. A clone size is listed for some rows: how often the clone was seen (once, few, many), or a class if it is expanded.

abundance: .
v_gene: TRBV2
d_gene: .
j_gene: TRBJ2-1
CDR3aa: CASRPTTAYNEQFF
CDR3nt: TGTGCCAGCAGGCCTACCACAGCCTACAATGAGCAGTTCTTC

abundance: .
v_gene: TRBV7-2
d_gene: .
j_gene: TRBJ2-2
CDR3aa: CASRTPGTGELFF
CDR3nt: TGTGCCAGCAGGACACCCGGCACCGGGGAGCTGTTTTTT

abundance: .
v_gene: TRBV9
d_gene: TRBD2
j_gene: TRBJ2-3
CDR3aa: CASSPGGGGSTDTQYF
CDR3nt: TGTGCCAGCAGCCCCGGGGGCGGGGGGAGCACAGATACGCAGTATTTT

abundance: .
v_gene: TRBV5-1
d_gene: TRBD1
j_gene: TRBJ1-3
CDR3aa: CASSLVGTGGNTIYF
CDR3nt: TGCGCCAGCAGCCTTGTAGGGACAGGTGGAAACACCATATATTTT

abundance: .
v_gene: TRBV5-1
d_gene: TRBD2
j_gene: TRBJ2-2
CDR3aa: CASSLLGLAGRTGELFF
CDR3nt: TGCGCCAGCAGCTTGCTCGGACTAGCGGGGAGGACCGGGGAGCTGTTTTTT

abundance: .
v_gene: TRBV10-3
d_gene: .
j_gene: TRBJ2-1
CDR3aa: CAISESGRTKATMQFF
CDR3nt: TGTGCCATCAGTGAGTCGGGTCGGACTAAAGCGACTATGCAGTTCTTC

abundance: .
v_gene: TRBV30
d_gene: .
j_gene: TRBJ1-4
CDR3aa: CAWDAGARGEKLFF
CDR3nt: TGTGCCTGGGATGCTGGGGCTCGTGGTGAAAAACTGTTTTTT

abundance: .
v_gene: TRBV7-9
d_gene: .
j_gene: TRBJ2-5
CDR3aa: CASSLGGNRGETQYF
CDR3nt: TGTGCCAGCAGCTTAGGTGGCAACCGGGGTGAGACCCAGTACTTC

abundance: once
v_gene: TRBV5-6
d_gene: TRBD1
j_gene: TRBJ1-4
CDR3aa: CASSGQDRANEKLFF
CDR3nt: TGTGCCAGCAGCGGTCAGGACAGGGCTAATGAAAAACTGTTTTTT

abundance: .
v_gene: TRBV28
d_gene: TRBD1
j_gene: TRBJ1-5
CDR3aa: CASSTGQSNQPQHF
CDR3nt: TGTGCCAGCAGTACGGGACAGTCTAATCAGCCCCAGCATTTT

abundance: .
v_gene: TRBV30
d_gene: .
j_gene: TRBJ2-2
CDR3aa: CAWSTPVGELFF
CDR3nt: TGTGCCTGGAGTACCCCAGTCGGGGAGCTGTTTTTT

abundance: .
v_gene: TRBV25-1
d_gene: TRBD1
j_gene: TRBJ2-5
CDR3aa: CASSEGQDTETQYF
CDR3nt: TGTGCCAGCAGTGAGGGACAGGATACAGAGACCCAGTACTTC

abundance: .
v_gene: TRBV6-5
d_gene: .
j_gene: TRBJ1-1
CDR3aa: CASSYPGGAGGDAFF
CDR3nt: TGTGCCAGCAGTTACCCCGGAGGGGCCGGGGGGGACGCTTTCTTT

abundance: .
v_gene: TRBV30
d_gene: .
j_gene: TRBJ1-4
CDR3aa: CACQRQAFNEKLFF
CDR3nt: TGTGCCTGCCAACGACAGGCCTTTAATGAAAAACTGTTTTTT

abundance: .
v_gene: TRBV9
d_gene: TRBD2
j_gene: TRBJ2-3
CDR3aa: CASSAHTSGGGADTQYF
CDR3nt: TGTGCCAGCAGCGCACACACTAGCGGGGGGGGTGCGGATACGCAGTATTTT

abundance: .
v_gene: TRBV19
d_gene: .
j_gene: TRBJ1-5
CDR3aa: CASSIMGTLGSQPQHF
CDR3nt: TGTGCCAGTAGTATAATGGGCACCCTGGGGAGTCAGCCCCAGCATTTT

abundance: .
v_gene: TRBV19
d_gene: .
j_gene: TRBJ1-1
CDR3aa: CASSYRAKNTEAFF
CDR3nt: TGTGCCAGTAGCTACAGGGCTAAGAACACTGAAGCTTTCTTT

abundance: .
v_gene: TRBV6-4
d_gene: .
j_gene: TRBJ1-1
CDR3aa: CASSDGTPNTEAFF
CDR3nt: TGTGCCAGCAGTGACGGGACACCGAACACTGAAGCTTTCTTT

abundance: .
v_gene: TRBV6-1
d_gene: .
j_gene: TRBJ1-1
CDR3aa: CASSEGSFNTEAFF
CDR3nt: TGTGCCAGCAGTGAAGGGAGCTTTAACACTGAAGCTTTCTTT

abundance: few
v_gene: TRBV5-1
d_gene: TRBD1
j_gene: TRBJ1-1
CDR3aa: CASSRGQGNTEAFF
CDR3nt: TGCGCCAGCAGCCGCGGACAGGGGAACACTGAAGCTTTCTTT

abundance: .
v_gene: TRBV12-3/TRBV12-4
d_gene: TRBD2
j_gene: TRBJ2-3
CDR3aa: CASSGGGPDTQYF
CDR3nt: TGTGCCAGCAGTGGCGGGGGGCCAGATACGCAGTATTTT

abundance: .
v_gene: TRBV5-1
d_gene: .
j_gene: TRBJ1-1
CDR3aa: CASSLGRGFDTEAFF
CDR3nt: TGCGCCAGCAGCTTGGGTCGGGGATTCGACACTGAAGCTTTCTTT

abundance: once
v_gene: TRBV6-5
d_gene: .
j_gene: TRBJ2-3
CDR3aa: CASSLDIQSTDTQYF
CDR3nt: TGTGCCAGCAGTCTCGACATCCAAAGCACAGATACGCAGTATTTT

abundance: .
v_gene: TRBV5-4
d_gene: TRBD1
j_gene: TRBJ1-2
CDR3aa: CASSQGQGIAYGYTF
CDR3nt: TGTGCCAGCAGCCAAGGACAGGGGATCGCCTATGGCTACACCTTC

abundance: .
v_gene: TRBV6-1
d_gene: TRBD1
j_gene: TRBJ1-1
CDR3aa: CASSEADRGHTEAFF
CDR3nt: TGTGCCAGCAGTGAAGCTGACAGGGGGCACACTGAAGCTTTCTTT

abundance: .
v_gene: TRBV21-1
d_gene: .
j_gene: TRBJ1-5
CDR3aa: CASPGGGNQPQHF
CDR3nt: TGTGCCAGCCCGGGGGGGGGCAATCAGCCCCAGCATTTT

abundance: .
v_gene: TRBV5-1
d_gene: TRBD1
j_gene: TRBJ1-2
CDR3aa: CASSEGTVVGYTF
CDR3nt: TGCGCCAGCAGCGAGGGGACAGTGGTTGGCTACACCTTC

abundance: few
v_gene: TRBV19
d_gene: .
j_gene: TRBJ1-5
CDR3aa: CASSIRDQPQHF
CDR3nt: TGTGCCAGTAGTATCCGGGATCAGCCCCAGCATTTT

abundance: .
v_gene: TRBV29-1
d_gene: TRBD1
j_gene: TRBJ1-1
CDR3aa: CSVAQGAGAFF
CDR3nt: TGCAGCGTAGCACAGGGGGCCGGAGCTTTCTTT

abundance: .
v_gene: TRBV5-6
d_gene: TRBD2
j_gene: TRBJ2-1
CDR3aa: CASSFGLAGGRGEQFF
CDR3nt: TGTGCCAGCAGCTTTGGACTAGCGGGGGGGCGAGGTGAGCAGTTCTTC

abundance: .
v_gene: TRBV2
d_gene: .
j_gene: TRBJ1-3
CDR3aa: CASSEMGRGNTIYF
CDR3nt: TGTGCCAGCAGTGAAATGGGGAGGGGAAACACCATATATTTT

abundance: .
v_gene: TRBV14
d_gene: .
j_gene: TRBJ1-5
CDR3aa: CASSQSSNQPQHF
CDR3nt: TGTGCCAGCAGCCAATCGAGCAATCAGCCCCAGCATTTT

abundance: .
v_gene: TRBV19
d_gene: TRBD1
j_gene: TRBJ1-2
CDR3aa: CASSPRGQGDYGYTF
CDR3nt: TGTGCCAGTAGCCCTCGGGGACAGGGCGACTATGGCTACACCTTC

abundance: .
v_gene: TRBV7-3
d_gene: .
j_gene: TRBJ1-2
CDR3aa: CASSFDRNYGYTF
CDR3nt: TGTGCCAGCAGCTTTGACAGAAACTATGGCTACACCTTC

abundance: .
v_gene: TRBV9
d_gene: .
j_gene: TRBJ1-2
CDR3aa: CASSAEPDHTEGYTF
CDR3nt: TGTGCCAGCAGCGCGGAACCAGACCATACGGAGGGCTACACCTTC

abundance: .
v_gene: TRBV2
d_gene: TRBD1
j_gene: TRBJ2-1
CDR3aa: CASSVGTGSNEQFF
CDR3nt: TGTGCCAGCAGTGTGGGGACAGGGTCTAATGAGCAGTTCTTC

abundance: few
v_gene: TRBV6-5
d_gene: .
j_gene: TRBJ1-5
CDR3aa: CASTRGPLSNQPQHF
CDR3nt: TGTGCCAGCACCAGGGGCCCGCTTAGCAATCAGCCCCAGCATTTT

abundance: once
v_gene: TRBV27
d_gene: .
j_gene: TRBJ1-6
CDR3aa: CASSLSRMRVRNSPLHF
CDR3nt: TGTGCCAGCAGTTTATCGCGAATGAGGGTTAGGAATTCACCCCTCCACTTT

abundance: .
v_gene: TRBV4-2
d_gene: .
j_gene: TRBJ1-4
CDR3aa: CASSRGGSLPNEKLFF
CDR3nt: TGTGCCAGCAGCCGGGGGGGTAGCCTTCCAAATGAAAAACTGTTTTTT

abundance: .
v_gene: TRBV6-4
d_gene: .
j_gene: TRBJ2-3
CDR3aa: CAIQGVAGCTDTQYF
CDR3nt: TGTGCCATCCAGGGGGTCGCGGGGTGCACAGATACGCAGTATTTT

abundance: .
v_gene: TRBV9
d_gene: TRBD1
j_gene: TRBJ1-2
CDR3aa: CASSVSKDGTGDQYTF
CDR3nt: TGTGCCAGCAGCGTAAGCAAGGATGGGACAGGGGATCAGTACACCTTC

abundance: .
v_gene: TRBV30
d_gene: .
j_gene: TRBJ1-1
CDR3aa: CAWSVLLGEAFF
CDR3nt: TGTGCCTGGAGTGTACTGCTTGGTGAAGCTTTCTTT

abundance: .
v_gene: TRBV2
d_gene: TRBD2
j_gene: TRBJ2-3
CDR3aa: CASSHRTSGYTQYF
CDR3nt: TGTGCCAGCAGCCACCGGACTAGCGGATATACGCAGTATTTT

abundance: .
v_gene: TRBV2
d_gene: TRBD1
j_gene: TRBJ2-3
CDR3aa: CASSDGDRGRTDTQYF
CDR3nt: TGTGCCAGCAGTGATGGGGACAGGGGGAGGACAGATACGCAGTATTTT

abundance: .
v_gene: TRBV25-1
d_gene: .
j_gene: TRBJ1-2
CDR3aa: CASRLGAGDGYTF
CDR3nt: TGTGCCAGCAGACTGGGGGCCGGGGATGGCTACACCTTC

abundance: .
v_gene: TRBV28
d_gene: .
j_gene: TRBJ1-1
CDR3aa: CAITDTTEAFF
CDR3nt: TGTGCCATCACGGACACCACTGAAGCTTTCTTT

abundance: .
v_gene: TRBV3-1/TRBV3-2
d_gene: .
j_gene: TRBJ1-1
CDR3aa: CASSQDRGSWNTEAFF
CDR3nt: TGTGCCAGCAGCCAAGATAGGGGATCTTGGAACACTGAAGCTTTCTTT

abundance: .
v_gene: TRBV21-1
d_gene: .
j_gene: TRBJ1-1
CDR3aa: CASSPRTGRAFF
CDR3nt: TGTGCCAGCAGCCCGAGGACAGGCCGGGCTTTCTTT

abundance: .
v_gene: TRBV9
d_gene: TRBD1
j_gene: TRBJ1-2
CDR3aa: CASAGTGTGYTF
CDR3nt: TGTGCCAGCGCGGGGACAGGGACTGGCTACACCTTC

abundance: .
v_gene: TRBV6-2/TRBV6-3
d_gene: TRBD1
j_gene: TRBJ1-2
CDR3aa: CASSRQGTGYTF
CDR3nt: TGTGCCAGCAGCCGACAGGGGACCGGCTACACCTTC

abundance: .
v_gene: TRBV5-4
d_gene: .
j_gene: TRBJ2-1
CDR3aa: CASHAGSSYNEQFF
CDR3nt: TGTGCCAGCCATGCTGGCAGCTCCTACAATGAGCAGTTCTTC

abundance: .
v_gene: TRBV19
d_gene: TRBD1
j_gene: TRBJ1-2
CDR3aa: CASSTYRGSDGYTF
CDR3nt: TGTGCCAGTAGTACGTACAGGGGAAGCGATGGCTACACCTTC

abundance: .
v_gene: TRBV11-2
d_gene: .
j_gene: TRBJ1-1
CDR3aa: CASSLLDSNTEAFF
CDR3nt: TGTGCCAGCAGCTTACTCGACAGTAACACTGAAGCTTTCTTT

abundance: .
v_gene: TRBV7-9
d_gene: .
j_gene: TRBJ1-5
CDR3aa: CASSQQGSNQPQHF
CDR3nt: TGTGCCAGCAGCCAACAGGGCTCAAATCAGCCCCAGCATTTT

abundance: .
v_gene: TRBV10-1
d_gene: TRBD1
j_gene: TRBJ2-2
CDR3aa: CASSRDRGALNTGELFF
CDR3nt: TGCGCCAGCAGCCGGGACAGGGGCGCCTTAAACACCGGGGAGCTGTTTTTT